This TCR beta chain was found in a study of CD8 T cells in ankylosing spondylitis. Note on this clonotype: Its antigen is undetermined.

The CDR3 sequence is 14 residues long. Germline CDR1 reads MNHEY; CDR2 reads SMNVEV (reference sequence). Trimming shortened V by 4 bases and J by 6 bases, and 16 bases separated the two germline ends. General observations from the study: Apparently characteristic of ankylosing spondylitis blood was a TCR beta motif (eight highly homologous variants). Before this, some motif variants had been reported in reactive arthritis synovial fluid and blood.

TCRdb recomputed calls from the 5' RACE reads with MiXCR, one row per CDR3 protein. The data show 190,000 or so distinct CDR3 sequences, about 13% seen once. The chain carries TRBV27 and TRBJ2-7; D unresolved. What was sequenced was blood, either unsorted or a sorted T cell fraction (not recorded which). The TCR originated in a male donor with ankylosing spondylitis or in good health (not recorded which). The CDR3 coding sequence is TGTGCCAGCAGTTCCCACGGTCACCCAGGCGAGCAGTACTTC. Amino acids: CASSSHGHPGEQYF.